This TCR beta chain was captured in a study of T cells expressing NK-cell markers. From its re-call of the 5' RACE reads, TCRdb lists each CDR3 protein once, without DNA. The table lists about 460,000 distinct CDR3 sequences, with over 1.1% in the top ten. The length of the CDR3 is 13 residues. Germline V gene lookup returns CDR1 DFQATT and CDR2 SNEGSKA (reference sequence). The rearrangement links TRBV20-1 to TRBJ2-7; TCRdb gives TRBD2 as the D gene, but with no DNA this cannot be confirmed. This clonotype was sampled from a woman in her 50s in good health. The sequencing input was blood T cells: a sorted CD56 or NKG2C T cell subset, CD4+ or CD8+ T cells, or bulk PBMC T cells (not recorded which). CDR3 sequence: CSAPRAGVYEQYF.